This TCR beta chain was retrieved from a study of regulatory T cells in long-lasting Graves disease. The wider study: In persistent Graves' disease, antithyroid drugs had been taken for over 5 years and TSH receptor antibodies stayed positive. Study results and caveats: Newly diagnosed disease favored TRBV20-1 and TRBJ2-1 over persistent disease.

With iRepertoire HTBI primers and Arm-PCR of CDR3 regions, TCR beta libraries were built. Per the original data handling: Gene usage covered about 60 TRBV and 11 to 15 TRBJ segments. TCRdb called the multiplex PCR reads again in MiXCR, with one record for every CDR3 protein. The V and J calls here are based on TCRdb, not the publication. Of some 330,000 distinct CDR3 sequences listed, 23% are singletons. The time point denotes: persistent/refractory GD, antithyroid drugs over 5 years with positive TRAb. TCR sequences were obtained from RNA taken from PBMCs. This clonotype has ten or more counts. Its target is not known. CDR3 length: 10 amino acids. Between the trimmed V and J ends, which lost 1 base and 8 bases, there was a span of 5 bases. Germline V lookup: CDR1 GTSNPN, CDR2 SVGIG (reference sequence).

This chain joins TRBV30 and TRBJ1-1; no definite D call. The TCR comes from a woman aged 40 to 55 with Graves disease. The sample was peripheral blood mononuclear cells (PBMCs), taken when the disease was refractory, from a patient treated with antithyroid drugs. Written as DNA, the CDR3 is TGTGCCTGGAGTGGCTCCGAAGCTTTCTTT. This encodes CAWSGSEAFF.